This T cell receptor (beta chain) was identified during a study of shared clonotypes between healthy human individuals. Study overall: Per donor, CD8 memory used one plate, CD8 naive used two, CD4 memory used three and CD4 naive used three. Findings and caveats of the study: A few donors had 4% to 5% of their naive CD4 clonotypes in common. Even with large depth, rarefaction showed that sorted-subset sequencing was incomplete. Naive subsets usually exceeded memory subsets in estimated richness.

Per germline, CDR1 MNHEY and CDR2 SVGAGI. The V gene end was trimmed by 6 bases and the J gene end by 6 bases; junction bases not matched to a gene: 0. This CDR3 spans 13 amino acids. Libraries were prepared by immunoSEQ multiplex PCR; TCRdb keeps only in-frame clonotypes and omits some of them. This sample has about 1.5 million clones, with 95% to 99% found just once. To note about this clone: Its antigen is not identified. At the DNA level, this CDR3 is encoded by other sequences in the same sample as well.

V usage is TRBV6-5 and J usage is TRBJ2-1, with 12 positions matching TRBD2. The sample consisted of naive CD4+ T cells sorted from blood. Subset meaning: CD45RA+ positively selected. The source of this sequence is a man aged 25-40 years in good health. CDR3 protein: CASRLAGGNEQFF. The CDR3 coding sequence is TGTGCCAGCAGACTAGCGGGAGGCAATGAGCAGTTCTTC.